This T cell receptor beta chain was documented in a study of shared clonotypes between healthy human individuals. Here immunoSEQ multiplex PCR was the method, and the copy in TCRdb shows in-frame clones only, minus some. The table lists about 79,000 clones, 60% to 80% of them singletons. The CDR3 sequence is 15 residues long. Germline-derived CDR1 and CDR2 are SGDLS and YYNGEE. V was cut by 4 bases and J by 4 bases, with 17 bases left in between. This receptor was taken from a man aged 30 to 39 in good health. The V call is TRBV9, the J call TRBJ2-5, with TRBD1 as a possible D gene (6 bases). The sequenced material came from memory CD8+ T cells sorted from blood. This sample's subset: CD45RO+ cells pooled with CCR7-negative TemRA cells. The CDR3 bases are TGTGCCAGCAGCTCAGACCTGGGGGCGGGAGAGACCCAGTACTTC. This encodes CASSSDLGAGETQYF.